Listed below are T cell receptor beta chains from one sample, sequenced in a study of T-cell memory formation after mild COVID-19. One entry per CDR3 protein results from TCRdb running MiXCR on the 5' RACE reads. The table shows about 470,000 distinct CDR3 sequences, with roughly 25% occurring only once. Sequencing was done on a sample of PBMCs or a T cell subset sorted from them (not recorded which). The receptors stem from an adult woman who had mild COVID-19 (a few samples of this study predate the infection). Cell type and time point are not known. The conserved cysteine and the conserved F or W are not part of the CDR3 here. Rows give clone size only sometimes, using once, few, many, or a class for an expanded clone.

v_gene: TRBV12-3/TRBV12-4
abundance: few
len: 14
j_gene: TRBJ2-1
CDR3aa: ASRLAGAPPYNEQF

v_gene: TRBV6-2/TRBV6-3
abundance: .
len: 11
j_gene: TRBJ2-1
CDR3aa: ASSWLGHNEQF

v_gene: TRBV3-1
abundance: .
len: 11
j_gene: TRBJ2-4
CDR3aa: ASSPGGKNIQY

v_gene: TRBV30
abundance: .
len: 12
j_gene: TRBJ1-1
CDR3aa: AWSDQTVNTEAF

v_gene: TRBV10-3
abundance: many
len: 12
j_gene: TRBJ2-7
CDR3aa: AISNGPPSYEQY

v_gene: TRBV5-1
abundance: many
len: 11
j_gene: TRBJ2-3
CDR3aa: ASSLGYTDTQY

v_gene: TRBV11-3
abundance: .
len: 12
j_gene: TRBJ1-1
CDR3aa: ASSVRTDSTEAF

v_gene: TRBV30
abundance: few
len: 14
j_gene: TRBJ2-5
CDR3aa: AKESLSGGYQETQY

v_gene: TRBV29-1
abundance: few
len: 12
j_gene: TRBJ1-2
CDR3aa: SVETRGGDYGYT

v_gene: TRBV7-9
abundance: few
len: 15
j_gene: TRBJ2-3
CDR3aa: ASSLATGGIVTDTQY

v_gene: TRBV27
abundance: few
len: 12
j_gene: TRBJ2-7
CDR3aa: ASRSGTVVREQY

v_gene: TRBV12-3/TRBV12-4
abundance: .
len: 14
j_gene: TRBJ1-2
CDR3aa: ASTLSGTGVGYGYT

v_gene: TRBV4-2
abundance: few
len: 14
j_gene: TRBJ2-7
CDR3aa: ASSPGGFGVSYEQY

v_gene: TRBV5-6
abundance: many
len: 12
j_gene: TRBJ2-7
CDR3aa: ASSFGTGTYEQY

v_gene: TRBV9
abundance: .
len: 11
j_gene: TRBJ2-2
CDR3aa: ASSVPEAGELF

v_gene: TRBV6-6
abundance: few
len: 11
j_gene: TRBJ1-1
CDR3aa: ASSLGGRPEAF

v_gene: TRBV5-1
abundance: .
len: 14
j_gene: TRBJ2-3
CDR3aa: ASRLAGGILTDTQY

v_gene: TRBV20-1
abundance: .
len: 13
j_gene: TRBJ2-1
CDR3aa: SARAGGRSYNEQF

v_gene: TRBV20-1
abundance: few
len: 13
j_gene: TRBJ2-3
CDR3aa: SALNLGGSGNTQY

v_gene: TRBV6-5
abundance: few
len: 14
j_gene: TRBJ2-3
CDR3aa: ASRLGLAQATDTQY

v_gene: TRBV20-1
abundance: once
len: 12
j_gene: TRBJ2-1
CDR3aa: SARQRSSYNEQF

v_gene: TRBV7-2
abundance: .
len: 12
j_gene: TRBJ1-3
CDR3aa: ASSLDTRGNTIY

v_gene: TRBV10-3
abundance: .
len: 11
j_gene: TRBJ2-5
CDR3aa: AIRDSNQETQY

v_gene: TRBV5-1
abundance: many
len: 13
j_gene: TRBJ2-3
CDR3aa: ASSLVGGATDTQY

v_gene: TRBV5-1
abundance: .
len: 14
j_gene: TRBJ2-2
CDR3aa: ASKLSGRATTGELF

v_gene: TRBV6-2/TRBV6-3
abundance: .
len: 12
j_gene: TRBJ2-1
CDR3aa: ASSGTSGSNEQF

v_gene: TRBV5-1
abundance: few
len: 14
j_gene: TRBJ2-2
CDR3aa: ASVDRGNANTGELF

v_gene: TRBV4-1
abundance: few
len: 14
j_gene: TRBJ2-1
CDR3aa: ASSQDWSPGRNEQF

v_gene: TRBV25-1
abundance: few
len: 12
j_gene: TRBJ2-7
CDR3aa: ASSDWDREYEQY

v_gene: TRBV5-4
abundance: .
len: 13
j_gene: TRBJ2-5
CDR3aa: ASSVASGGRETQY

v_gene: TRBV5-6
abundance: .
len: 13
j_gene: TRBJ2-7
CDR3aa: ASSFFRGESYEQY

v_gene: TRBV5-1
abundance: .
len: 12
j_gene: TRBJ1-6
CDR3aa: ASSLGTTEAPLH

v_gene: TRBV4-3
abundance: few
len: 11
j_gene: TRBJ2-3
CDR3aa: ASSQLTLRAQY

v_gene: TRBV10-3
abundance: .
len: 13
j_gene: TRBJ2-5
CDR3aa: AIRGGSDYQETQY

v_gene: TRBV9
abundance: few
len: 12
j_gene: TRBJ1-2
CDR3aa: ASSGSAGEGGYT

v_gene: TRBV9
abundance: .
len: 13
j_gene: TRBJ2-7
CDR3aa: ASSVGGGAGYEQY

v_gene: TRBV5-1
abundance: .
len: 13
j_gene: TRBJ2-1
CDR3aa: ASSLLAGSNNEQF

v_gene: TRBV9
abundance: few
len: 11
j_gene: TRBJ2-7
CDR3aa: ASSDRASYEQY

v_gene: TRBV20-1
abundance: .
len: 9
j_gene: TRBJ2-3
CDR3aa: SAGAGDTQY

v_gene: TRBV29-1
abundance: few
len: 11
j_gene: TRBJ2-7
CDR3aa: SVVLAGGHEQY

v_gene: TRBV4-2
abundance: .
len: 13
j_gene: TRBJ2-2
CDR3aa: ASSHRGAGEGELF

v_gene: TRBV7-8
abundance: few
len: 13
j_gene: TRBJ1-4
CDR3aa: ASTYRIATNEKLF

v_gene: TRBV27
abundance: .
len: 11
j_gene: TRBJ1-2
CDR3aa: ASSLTSGYGYT

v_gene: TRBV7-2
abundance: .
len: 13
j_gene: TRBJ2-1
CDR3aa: ASIYLDRVGNEQF

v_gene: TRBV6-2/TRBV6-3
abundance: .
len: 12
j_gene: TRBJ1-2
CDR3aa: ASNYRGPNYGYT

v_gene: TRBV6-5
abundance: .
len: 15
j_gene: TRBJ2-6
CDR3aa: ASSYRTAAGWANVLT

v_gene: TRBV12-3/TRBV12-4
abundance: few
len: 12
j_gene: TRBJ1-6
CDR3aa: ASSFTGGNSPLH

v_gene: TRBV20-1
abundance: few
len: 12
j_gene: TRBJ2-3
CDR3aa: SARGWGEGDTQY

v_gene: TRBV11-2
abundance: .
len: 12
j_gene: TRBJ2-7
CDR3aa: ASRIPGQSYEQY

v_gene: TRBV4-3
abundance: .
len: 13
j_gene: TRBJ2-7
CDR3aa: ASSQDAGRIYEQY

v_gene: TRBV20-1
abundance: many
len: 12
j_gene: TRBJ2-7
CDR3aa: SASPAARSYEQY

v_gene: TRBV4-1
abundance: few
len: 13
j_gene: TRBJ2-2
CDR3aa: ASSHPQGAPGELF

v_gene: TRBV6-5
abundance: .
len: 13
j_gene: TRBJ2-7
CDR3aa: ASRLSGRAVYEQY

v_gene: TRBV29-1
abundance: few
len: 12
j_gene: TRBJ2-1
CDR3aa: SVEQRGQGNEQF

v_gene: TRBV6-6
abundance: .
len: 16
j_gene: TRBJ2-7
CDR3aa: ASSEYGVARERAYEQY

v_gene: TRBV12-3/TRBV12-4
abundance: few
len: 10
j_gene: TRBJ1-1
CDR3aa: ASSLGGYEAF

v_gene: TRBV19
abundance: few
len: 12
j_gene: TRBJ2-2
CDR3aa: ASRQVPNTGELF

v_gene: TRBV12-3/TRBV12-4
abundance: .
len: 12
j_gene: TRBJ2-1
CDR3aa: ASSFRDRDNEQF

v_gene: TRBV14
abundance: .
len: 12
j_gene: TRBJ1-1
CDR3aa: ASSPRDRDTEAF